This T cell receptor beta chain was captured in a study of T cell changes during pregnancy in multiple sclerosis. The germline gives CDR1 GTSNPN, CDR2 SVGIG (reference sequence). CDR3 length: 13 amino acids. With 0 bases clipped from V and 7 bases from J, the junction kept 5 bases outside the gene matches. Produced via immunoSEQ multiplex PCR; TCRdb's table is partial and in-frame only. Here the sample spans tens of thousands of clones, around 90% being singletons. This TCR derives from a female donor with multiple sclerosis, enrolled in a pregnancy study. The rearrangement links TRBV30 to TRBJ1-2; 7 bases line up with TRBD1. This specimen consisted of peripheral blood, obtained in the first trimester of pregnancy. The CDR3 DNA sequence: TGTGCCTGGAGTGTAAAGGGGGCCCGTGGCTACACCTTC. Its translation is CAWSVKGARGYTF.